These 18 T cell receptor beta chains came from one sample sequenced in a study of early T cells in non-severe SARS-CoV-2 infection. TCRdb recomputed calls from the 5' RACE reads with MiXCR, one row per CDR3 protein. This sample has 11,000 or so distinct CDR3 sequences, with about 4.9% found just once. Sequencing was performed on whole blood. The receptors were sampled from an adult who was a healthcare worker with PCR-confirmed SARS-CoV-2 infection or an uninfected control (not recorded which).

This clonotype has at least ten counts. This chain joins TRBV18 and TRBJ1-1, with D uncertain. This CDR3 contains 13 residues. Trimming pared 3 bases from V and 0 bases from J, leaving 5 bases between. Germline V gene data show CDR1 as KGHSH and CDR2 as LQKENI. DNA of the CDR3: TGTGCCAGCTCACCTCACATGAACACTGAAGCTTTCTTT. This gives the protein CASSPHMNTEAFF.

This clonotype was picked up many times. The chain couples TRBV27 to TRBJ1-2, with D unresolved. Germline CDR1 MNHEY, CDR2 SMNVEV (reference sequence). This CDR3 has 12 residues. Between the trimmed V and J ends, which lost 6 bases and 1 base, there was a span of 6 bases. The CDR3: CASRGLNYGYTF. The CDR3, as DNA: TGTGCCAGCAGGGGCCTTAACTATGGCTACACCTTC.

In this sample, this clonotype is medium-sized. The V call is TRBV3-1, the J call TRBJ2-1; no clear D gene. Germline assignment: CDR1 LGHDT and CDR2 YNNKEL (reference sequence). The V end was cut by 3 bases, the J end by 5 bases, with 8 bases between. This CDR3 spans 13 amino acids. CDR3 in amino acids: CASSQLDNNEQFF. CDR3 in DNA: TGTGCCAGCAGCCAGCTTGACAACAATGAGCAGTTCTTC.

As regards this clonotype: Without the conserved terminal phenylalanine or tryptophan, this CDR3 likely stems from a read error. The DNA is left out, because the CDR3 cannot be placed on it with certainty; the CDR3 is given as TCRdb lists it. The V call is TRBV6-6, the J call TRBJ1-1; the table assigns TRBD1, which was not confirmed against the DNA. 13 amino acids form the CDR3, both terminal residues included. Looked up from germline, CDR1 is MNHNY and CDR2 is SVGAGI (reference sequence). CDR3 sequence: CASSYLPGIFPFS.

By share, this clonotype ranks as medium-sized. This rearrangement joins TRBV14 to TRBJ2-3; D may match TRBD1 or TRBD2 (5 bases each). Germline V gene lookup returns CDR1 SGHDN and CDR2 FVKESK. Trimming removed 0 bases at V and 0 bases at J, with 7 bases between. The CDR3 is 15 amino acids. Here the CDR3 reads CASSQEGRSTDTQYF. The CDR3 nucleotides are TGTGCCAGCAGCCAAGAGGGACGGAGCACAGATACGCAGTATTTT.

The V gene is TRBV4-2, the J gene TRBJ1-2; no firm D call. V was clipped by 0 bases and J by 1 base, with 3 bases between them. Germline V CDR1 and CDR2: LGHNA, YNFKEQ. CDR3 size: 13 residues. CDR3 protein: CASSQDRNYGYTF. CDR3 DNA: TGTGCCAGCAGCCAAGATCGTAACTATGGCTACACCTTC.

This clonotype was counted at least ten times. V gene TRBV20-1 combines with J gene TRBJ2-2, with D possibly TRBD2 on 5 matching bases. This CDR3 comprises 14 residues. The ends were cut back, 1 base at V and 5 bases at J, with 11 bases in the middle. CDR1 DFQATT and CDR2 SNEGSKA come from the germline V gene (reference sequence). In nucleotides, the CDR3 is TGCAGTGCTAGAGTAGAGGGTATGACCGGGGAGCTGTTTTTT. Amino acid sequence: CSARVEGMTGELFF.

The CDR3 nucleotides read TGTGCCAGCAGCTTACTTACCTACACTGAAGCTTTCTTT. Its protein is CASSLLTYTEAFF. The chain couples TRBV11-2 to TRBJ1-1; D is undetermined. V dropped 2 bases and J dropped 3 bases, with 7 bases sitting between them. The CDR3 length is 13 residues. Germline V CDR1 and CDR2: SGHAT, FQNNGV.

In its sample, this clonotype was seen many times. V is TRBV28 and J is TRBJ1-2, with TRBD1 identical over 7 bases. The germline V gene encodes CDR1 MDHEN and CDR2 SYDVKM. J lost 13 bases, V lost 2 bases, and 13 bases had no gene match. CDR3 size: 14 residues. The CDR3 sequence: CASSLTGQALDATF. CDR3 nucleotide sequence: TGTGCCAGCAGTTTAACCGGACAGGCCCTAGATGCCACCTTC.

This clonotype occurred many times. The rearrangement joins TRBV28 to TRBJ2-3; D may be TRBD1 (5 bases). The CDR3 runs to 11 residues. CDR1 and CDR2 (germline): MDHEN, SYDVKM. V lost 10 bases and J 2 bases, leaving 7 bases between the germline ends. CDR3 DNA: TGTGCCACGGACACCACAGATACGCAGTATTTT. This sequence encodes CATDTTDTQYF.

V and J are TRBV5-5 and TRBJ1-1; D remains unclear. The length of the CDR3 is 16 residues. The germline CDR1 and CDR2 sequences are SGHKS and YYEKEE (reference sequence). Trimming took off 7 bases at V and 1 base at J, with 20 bases between the two ends. This chain's CDR3 is CASVLGTNTWNTEAFF. In nucleotides, the CDR3 is TGTGCCAGCGTCCTGGGAACAAACACGTGGAACACTGAAGCTTTCTTT.

Relative to its sample, this clonotype is medium-sized. The V gene is TRBV6-4, the J gene TRBJ2-3; either TRBD1 or TRBD2 may fit D (5 bases each). This CDR3 has 14 amino acids. Trimming shortened V by 3 bases and J by 1 base, and 8 bases separated the two germline ends. Germline values: CDR1 MRHNA, CDR2 SNTAGT. CDR3 in DNA: TGTGCCAGCAGTGAAATGGGGGGCACAGATACGCAGTATTTT. It is translated as CASSEMGGTDTQYF.

This clonotype was seen repeatedly, ten times or more. The rearrangement uses TRBV20-1 and TRBJ2-3; D gene unclear. Germline assignment: CDR1 DFQATT and CDR2 SNEGSKA (reference sequence). Trimming left V 3 bases short and J 3 bases short, with 10 bases between. This CDR3 has 13 amino acids. The CDR3 DNA is TGCAGTGCTAGTGTGAACCCTACAGATACGCAGTATTTT. Translation gives CSASVNPTDTQYF.

This clonotype was detected ten times or more. The V and J genes are TRBV4-1 and TRBJ2-4, with TRBD1 matching over 7 bases. Germline CDR1 MGHRA, CDR2 YSYEKL. CDR3 length equals 16 residues. Germline trimming cut 3 bases from V and 8 bases from J; bases unmatched to any gene: 13. The CDR3 nucleotides are TGCGCCAGCAGCCAGGACCGACAGGGCTTTTCAGACATTCAGTACTTC. The encoded protein is CASSQDRQGFSDIQYF.

This clonotype occurred many times. The chain carries TRBV18 and TRBJ1-2; no definite D call. Germline lookup yields CDR1 KGHSH and CDR2 LQKENI. The CDR3 totals 15 residues. Trimming took off 1 base at V and 2 bases at J, with 11 bases between the two ends. This chain's CDR3 is CASSPLRTDNYGYTF. CDR3 coding DNA: TGTGCCAGCTCACCACTGAGAACGGACAACTATGGCTACACCTTC.

By its share, this clonotype is medium-sized. The J gene is TRBJ2-3, the V gene TRBV7-6; 10 bases are shared with TRBD2. J was trimmed by 4 bases and V by 2 bases; bases with no gene match: 3. Germline CDR1 reads SGHVS; CDR2 reads FNYEAQ. This CDR3 region has 15 residues. Here the CDR3 reads CASSLTSGASDTQYF. The CDR3 DNA is TGTGCCAGCAGCTTAACTAGCGGGGCGTCAGATACGCAGTATTTT.

This clonotype came up many times. This sequence joins TRBV7-2 and TRBJ1-1; D ambiguous. V lost 0 bases to trimming and J lost 1 base, with 3 bases between them. Germline CDR1 and CDR2: SGHTA and FQGNSA. This CDR3 contains 13 residues. This CDR3 reads CASSLAENTEAFF. The CDR3 DNA follows: TGTGCCAGCAGCTTAGCCGAGAACACTGAAGCTTTCTTT. Full variable domain (rest looked up from reference TRBV7-2 and TRBJ1-1): GAGVSQSPSNKVTEKGKDVELRCDPISGHTALYWYRQSLGQGLEFLIYFQGNSAPDKSGLPSDRFSAERTGGSVSTLTIQRTQQEDSAVYLCASSLAENTEAFFGQGTRLTVV.

To note about this clonotype: A much larger clone lies one base from this, so it may be a read error. The chain combines TRBV12-2 with TRBJ1-3. TRBV12-2 is a pseudogene segment. The CDR3 runs to 11 residues. The CDR3 spells CARRSSNTIYF. The CDR3 DNA reads TGTGCACGACGGTCGTCGAACACCATATATTTT.